This T cell receptor beta chain was captured in a study of cytomegalovirus exposure and HLA in healthy donors (dated by TCRdb to the late 2010s). In the study overall: An earlier analysis of some 550 of the donors reported about 290 Gb of sequence data and roughly 100 million unique TCR beta sequences from some 180 million T cells. Every discovery cohort repertoire had been produced on one sequencing platform. The study aimed to test whether signatures of past pathogen exposure could be identified by cataloging public T cell receptors. The number of typed donors differed by locus: roughly 629-640 for A, B, C, DRB1 and DQB1; approximately 520 for DQA1; 606 for DPA1; and about 470 for DPB1. On average, roughly 240,000 unique TCR beta nucleotide sequences were sequenced per donor among fewer than 500 genotyped donors of the cohort, with roughly 18% of those sequences being non-productive. Alongside the repertoire data, information on donor age, sex, ethnicity and CMV serostatus was compiled. A later genetic analysis used genome-wide SNP genotypes for about 60% of the roughly 700 donors, treating that subset as a discovery cohort. Among the approximately 430 genotyped donors, about 85% belonged to the genetic ancestry cluster associated with self-reported Caucasian donors. An early release that covered fewer than 800 HLA-typed donors contained 300 to 350 gigabases of sequencing data and 70 million to 100 million unique TCR sequences. To study patterns of TCR occurrence, a later analysis re-analyzed previously published TCR beta repertoires from 650 to 750 donors and added high-resolution HLA genotyping. Rather than using new phenotypic data, the later analysis identified candidate immune exposures from TCR beta sequences and from how often those sequences occurred across donors. To predict cytomegalovirus infection status, the study combined high-throughput TCR immunosequencing, statistical association of individual TCRs with disease status, and machine learning. The study profiled the T cell repertoires of 550 to 700 subjects by immunosequencing and related them to cytomegalovirus serostatus. In addition to the first cohort of about 650 subjects, a separate validation cohort of 120 different subjects was used. Both class I and class II loci were covered by HLA typing, at four-digit resolution. About five DR-DQ haplotypes were treated as single units for association and clustering because of strong linkage in the cohort. An earlier analysis of some 500 of the donors applied high-throughput TCR beta sequencing to assess whether each TCR beta V gene segment acted as functional or pseudogenic. The full study reports these points: A further reported finding was that TCR beta sequences accurately predicted the HLA-A and HLA-B alleles for most subjects in the first cohort. Most TCR sequences were seen in very few donors, while some public TCRs were found in many individuals. Strong co-occurrence of HLA alleles, especially DR and DQ, made assigning TCR associations to individual alleles difficult. In a later analysis, some 17,000 TCR beta sequences were associated with specific HLA alleles at a false discovery rate of 0.05. A later genetic analysis reported fewer N-insertions in productive TCRs among donors in an Asian-associated ancestry cluster than the roughly 700-donor mean. Because the 87-base-pair reads could not distinguish some IMGT-functional V segments, including TRBV6-2 and TRBV6-3, those segments were excluded. Sequencing depth was assumed to be roughly uniform across donors in the presence/absence analyses, though that assumption may not hold. In a later analysis, HLA-associated TCR beta chains were found to be more clonally expanded and to have lower generation probabilities than equally common non-associated chains. A cluster of highly shared sequence variants was judged likely to represent a technical artifact of the sequencing pipeline. A later genetic analysis associated a missense DCLRE1C variant with V-gene and J-gene trimming of TCR beta chains, and an independent cohort replicated the association. Cytomegalovirus status was reported to be diagnosed by the classifier with high specificity and sensitivity in both the original and validation cohorts. Because HLA typing was unavailable for some donors at each locus, only the typed subset was used in association tests. A later analysis reported that several top co-occurrence clusters appeared linked to parvovirus B19, influenza, CMV and Epstein-Barr virus. In vitro tests confirmed that a few of the cytomegalovirus-associated TCR beta chains recognize cytomegalovirus antigens. Broadly in line with IMGT annotations, most TCR beta V segments showed up in productive rearrangements about 90% or about 30% of the time in an earlier analysis of several hundred of the donors. For the cohort, immune exposure information was limited to CMV serostatus. A later analysis found that TCR association rates varied across HLA loci, with DRB1 alleles showing the most associated TCRs and HLA-C alleles the fewest. Most CMV-associated TCR beta chains appeared to be HLA-restricted in a later analysis, and the HLA associations seemed to be driven largely by CMV exposure. A total of fewer than 200 TCR beta chains were listed by the study as associated with cytomegalovirus. Linkage disequilibrium might explain the correlated functional status among segregating V segments, but an unknown experimental factor could not be ruled out. The authors suggested that the approach could potentially be generalized to other disease states and immunological phenotypes. Approximately 18 rarely observed V segments, including chromosome 9 orphons, were excluded from the earlier analysis of about 600 of the donors because counts were too low. The cohort was sequenced for TCR beta chains only, and without alpha or paired-chain data the features that could be detected were limited.

With regard to this clone: No cognate antigen has been identified for it. No much larger clone exists at a distance of one base, and base qualities are not known.

The cohort was made up of approximately 670 healthy bone marrow donors. Cohort members were all nominally healthy when sampled, although unrecorded immune exposures were likely present. The donor tested CMV seropositive and was one of the 289 seropositive cohort members. A peripheral blood sample was collected from each donor, and TCR beta sequencing was performed on peripheral blood mononuclear cells. The Qiagen DNeasy Blood Extraction Kit was used to extract genomic DNA from the blood cell samples. The junction shows trimming of 6 bases on V and 4 bases on J, plus 10 bases between the germline ends. CDR3 length: 12 amino acids, cysteine to phenylalanine. Solely the CDR3 DNA is kept, with 36 bases framed from the first base. CDR1 is given as SNHLY and CDR2 as FYNNEI, both from the germline V gene. Library preparation was by the immunoSEQ multiplex PCR assay. For the multiplex PCR, a mixture combining 60 forward primers for TCR Vbeta segments and 13 reverse primers for TCR Jbeta segments was used. A multiplex PCR assay on genomic DNA amplified the CDR3 region of rearranged TCR beta genes. Amplified TCR beta libraries were sequenced as 87-base-pair reads on the Illumina HiSeq System. Processing in the source paper ran as follows. In a later analysis, some 80 million unique TCR beta chains were counted across the approximately 670 repertoires, and roughly 11 million of these chains were shared by at least two donors. Raw reads were error-corrected and collapsed into unique sequences by a nearest-neighbor algorithm in which closely related sequences were merged to remove PCR and sequencing errors. V, D and J gene segments were assigned by aligning CDR3 sequences to IMGT reference sequences. For a sequence to be retained, a match of at least six nucleotides was required to both a V gene segment and a J gene segment. A rearrangement was called productive if the CDR3 had no stop codons and remained in frame with V and J, and every other rearrangement was called non-productive. CDR3 was defined by IMGT convention, running from the second conserved V-encoded cysteine to the conserved J-encoded phenylalanine. In an earlier analysis of more than 550 of the donors, sequences lacking an unambiguous match to a single V gene segment were excluded. In an earlier analysis of roughly 600 of the donors, a V segment was called functional when productive rearrangements were above 56.7%, and segregating when the standard deviation between donors exceeded 5%. A statistical classification framework was developed to diagnose cytomegalovirus status using the catalog of TCR beta chain sequences. In a later analysis, V and J genes were assigned by comparing TCR nucleotide sequences against IMGT/GENE-DB human TR gene sequences. Using the TCRdist pipeline, a later analysis assigned CDR3 sequences along with most-parsimonious VDJ recombination scenarios. In a later analysis, each TCR beta chain was defined by its CDR3 amino acid sequence together with its V-gene family, and reads lacking a unique V-gene family were excluded. In a later analysis, approximately 640 highly shared, low-generation-probability nucleotide sequences were removed to address suspected cross-contamination and a sequencing artifact. In a later analysis, a clonal expansion index for each public chain was calculated from normalized within-repertoire ranks of inferred template counts. Generation probabilities in a later analysis came from a VDJ recombination model fitted to out-of-frame rearrangements, and those results were checked against IGoR. In a later analysis, hypergeometric tests were used to score TCR-TCR, TCR-HLA and TCR-CMV co-occurrence, with a repertoire-size bias correction applied to TCR pairs. To estimate false discovery rates, a later analysis permuted the HLA or CMV assignments 20 times. A later analysis grouped co-occurring TCRs with DBSCAN, adding TCRdist sequence similarity when clustering within HLA-allele-positive subsets. Co-occurrence clustering excluded repertoires with fewer than 30,000 or more than 120,000 public chains, plus five with anomalous nucleotide sharing. The source is immuneACCESS, and TCRdb retained only in-frame sequences with V and J called. Part of the clones is not carried over; for the studies checked, unresolved V genes explain less than half of this, and the remainder is unexplained. From that table come the V and J calls and clone size; the DNA was used to work out D and trimming. This sample holds 100,000 or so clones; roughly four fifths were observed only once. Jointly, the top ten make up 4.5% to 5.5% of the sample.

The sequence was obtained from a woman aged 35 to 49 in good health and CMV-seropositive. Sequenced material: PBMCs. The chain couples TRBV2 to TRBJ2-7; the D segment could be TRBD1, given 5 matching bases. The CDR3 amino acid sequence is: CASRAQGYEQYF. The DNA is TGTGCCAGCAGGGCCCAGGGTTACGAGCAGTACTTC.